Following are 3 T cell receptor beta chains from one sample sequenced in a study of CD8+ T cells in alopecia areata. RNA was isolated and reverse transcribed to cDNA, the sequencing template. Repertoires were generated with immunoSEQ multiplex PCR, while TCRdb's copy carries only in-frame clones and drops some. Of around 140,000 clones in the sample, roughly 44% were seen once. Material: CD4+ T cells sorted from blood. These receptors were obtained from a human donor with alopecia areata.

Details on this clone: Other nucleotide sequences from this sample produce the same CDR3. The rearrangement links TRBV29-1 to TRBJ1-5, with 9 bases lining up with TRBD1. V trimming: 6 bases; J trimming: 3 bases; junction bases outside the gene matches: 6. CDR3 size: 14 residues. Germline assignment: CDR1 SQVTM and CDR2 ANQGSEA. CDR3 loop: CSVGGQGSNQPQHF. In DNA form, the CDR3 reads TGCAGCGTCGGCGGACAGGGGTCCAATCAGCCCCAGCATTTT.

This rearrangement joins TRBV5-1 to TRBJ2-1; TRBD2 agrees at 13 bases. This CDR3 contains 16 residues. With V trimmed by 4 bases and J by 5 bases, 6 bases remained unmatched. CDR1 and CDR2 (germline): SGHRS, YFSETQ. The CDR3 region is CASSIMGLAGNNEQFF. The CDR3 coding sequence is TGCGCCAGCAGCATTATGGGACTAGCGGGAAACAATGAGCAGTTCTTC.

The rearrangement joins TRBV4-2 to TRBJ2-1, with 9 bases aligning to TRBD2. Germline loops: CDR1 LGHNA, CDR2 YNFKEQ. The CDR3 runs to 17 residues. The V and J ends lost 1 base and 3 bases, in that order; junction bases with no gene match: 7. CDR3 DNA sequence: TGTGCCAGCAGCCAAGTGATCAGCGGGAGGATCTACAATGAGCAGTTCTTC. This gives the protein CASSQVISGRIYNEQFF.